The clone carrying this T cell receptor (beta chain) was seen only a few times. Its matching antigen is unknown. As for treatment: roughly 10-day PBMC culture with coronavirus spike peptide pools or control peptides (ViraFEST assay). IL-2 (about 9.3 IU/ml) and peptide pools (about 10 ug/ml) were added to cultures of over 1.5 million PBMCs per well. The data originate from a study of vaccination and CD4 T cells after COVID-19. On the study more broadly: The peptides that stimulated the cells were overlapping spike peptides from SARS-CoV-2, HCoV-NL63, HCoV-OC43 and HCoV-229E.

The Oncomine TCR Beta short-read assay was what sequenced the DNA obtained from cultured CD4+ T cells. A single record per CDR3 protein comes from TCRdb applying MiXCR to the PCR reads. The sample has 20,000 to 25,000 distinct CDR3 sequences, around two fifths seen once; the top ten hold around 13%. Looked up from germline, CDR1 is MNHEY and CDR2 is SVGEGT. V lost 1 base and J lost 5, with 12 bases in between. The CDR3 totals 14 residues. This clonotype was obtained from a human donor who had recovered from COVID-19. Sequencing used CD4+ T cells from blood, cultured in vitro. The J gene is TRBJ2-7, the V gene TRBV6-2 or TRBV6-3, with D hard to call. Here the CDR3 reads CASSYYAESDEQYF. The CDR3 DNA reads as TGTGCCAGCAGTTACTACGCAGAGTCCGACGAGCAGTACTTC.